The next 32 T cell receptor beta chains were all read from a single sample in a study of cytomegalovirus exposure and HLA in healthy donors. The PCR employed 60 Vbeta primers together with 13 Jbeta primers. Sequenced by immunoSEQ multiplex PCR; TCRdb stores in-frame clones only, minus some. This sample has 90,000 to 100,000 clones; around three fifths occur once, and the top ten carry approximately 5.8%. Sequencing was done on a sample of PBMCs. The receptors were sampled from a boy aged 5-17 years in good health and CMV-seropositive.

This clone turned up a few times. This chain connects TRBV9 to TRBJ2-7; 11 bases map to TRBD1. Unmatched junction bases numbered 8, after V lost 4 bases and J lost 5 bases. In germline, CDR1 is SGDLS, CDR2 YYNGEE. The CDR3 runs to 15 residues. The CDR3 sequence: CASSTDGTGGHEQYF. CDR3 sequence (DNA): TGTGCCAGCAGCACAGACGGGACAGGGGGGCACGAGCAGTACTTC.

This clone has a single count. This chain links TRBV19 with TRBJ1-2; D remains unclear. V was trimmed by 2 bases and J by 9 bases, leaving 19 bases between them. Per the germline V gene, CDR1 is LNHDA and CDR2 is SQIVND (reference sequence). The CDR3 covers 15 residues. CDR3: CASSINPLGSERYTF. CDR3 in DNA: TGTGCCAGTAGTATAAACCCACTCGGGAGCGAGCGCTACACCTTC.

This clone was found a few times. The chain has TRBV5-8 and TRBJ1-5; 12 bases agree with TRBD1. V gave up 2 bases and J gave up 7 bases; unmatched junction bases: 7. Germline values: CDR1 SGHTS, CDR2 YDEGEE. The CDR3 runs to 16 residues. CDR3 nucleotides: TGTGCCAGCAGCTTCGGGACAGGGGGCTTGGGGCAGCCCCAGCATTTT. This codes for CASSFGTGGLGQPQHF.

The V gene is TRBV30, the J gene TRBJ2-7; unclear D gene. Looked up from germline, CDR1 is GTSNPN and CDR2 is SVGIG (reference sequence). The germline V and J ends were trimmed by 0 bases and 2 bases, with 5 bases remaining between them. The CDR3 contains 12 residues. The CDR3 region is CAWSVLTYEQYF. The DNA for the CDR3 is TGTGCCTGGAGTGTACTCACCTACGAGCAGTACTTC.

Only a few counts were recorded for this clone. The chain is built from TRBV5-6 and TRBJ2-7; possibly TRBD1 for D (6 bases). The CDR3 covers 15 residues. V lost 0 bases and J lost 3, with 13 bases in between. Germline-derived CDR1 and CDR2 are SGHDT and YYEEEE. For the CDR3, the DNA is TGTGCCAGCAGCTTGGCCCCAGGGGATATCTACGAGCAGTACTTC. Amino acid sequence: CASSLAPGDIYEQYF.

The J gene is TRBJ1-1, the V gene TRBV15; perhaps TRBD1 as D (6 bases). The CDR3 length is 13 residues. V was pared by 4 bases and J by 7 bases, with 13 bases between. Germline CDR1 LNHNV, CDR2 YYDKDF (reference sequence). CDR3 amino acids: CATSTHRALEAFF. The CDR3 DNA follows: TGTGCCACCAGCACCCACAGGGCCCTTGAAGCTTTCTTT. The entire variable domain, with the rest obtained from reference TRBV15 and TRBJ1-1, is as follows: DAMVIQNPRYQVTQFGKPVTLSCSQTLNHNVMYWYQQKSSQAPKLLFHYYDKDFNNEADTPDNFQSRRPNTSFCFLDIRSPGLGDTAMYLCATSTHRALEAFFGQGTRLTVV.

The CDR3: CASSFEGYGYTF. The CDR3 DNA reads as TGTGCCAGCAGCTTTGAGGGCTATGGCTACACCTTC. This chain uses TRBV7-9 with TRBJ1-2, with unresolved D. Germline CDR1 and CDR2: SEHNR and FQNEAQ (reference sequence). Trimming left V 3 bases short and J 4 bases short, with 6 bases between. CDR3 length: 12 amino acids.

CDR3 region: CTSSHGTSGAKKELFSYNEQFF. The DNA for the CDR3 is TGCACCAGCAGCCACGGGACTAGCGGGGCAAAAAAAGAGCTTTTCTCCTACAATGAGCAGTTCTTC. The chain is built from TRBV1 and TRBJ2-1; TRBD2 was called by the table and not checked on the DNA. TRBV1 is a listed pseudogene. This CDR3 region has 22 residues.

The rearrangement uses TRBV5-6 and TRBJ2-7; D is possibly TRBD2 (6 bases). Per the germline V gene, CDR1 is SGHDT and CDR2 is YYEEEE. The CDR3 runs 16 residues. The V and J ends lost 0 bases and 5 bases respectively, with 18 bases between them. CDR3 nucleotides: TGTGCCAGCAGCTTGGGGCCCTGGAGGGGAAATGACGAGCAGTACTTC. Residues: CASSLGPWRGNDEQYF.

The chain is built from TRBV6-4 and TRBJ2-3, with 8 bases that match TRBD2. The CDR3 is 14 amino acids. Germline V gives CDR1 MRHNA, CDR2 SNTAGT. Written as DNA, the CDR3 is TGTGCTCTTTGTGGGCGGGGGGGCACAGATACGCAGTATTTT. This translates into CALCGRGGTDTQYF.

The chain has TRBV27 and TRBJ1-2; D is perhaps TRBD1 (6 bases). Germline CDR1 is MNHEY and CDR2 is SMNVEV (reference sequence). This CDR3 has 15 residues. V lost 6 bases and J 3 bases, leaving 17 bases between the germline ends. The CDR3 is CASRERGGRYYGYTF. The CDR3 DNA sequence: TGTGCCAGCAGGGAAAGGGGGGGTCGCTACTATGGCTACACCTTC.

This chain connects TRBV29-1 to TRBJ2-1, with a possible D match to TRBD1 (6 bases). The V and J ends lost 0 bases and 5 bases respectively, with 14 bases between them. CDR1 is SQVTM and CDR2 is ANQGSEA in the germline V gene. CDR3 size: 15 residues. The CDR3 here is CSVEDRTARDNEQFF. In nucleotides, the CDR3 is TGCAGCGTTGAAGATCGGACAGCCCGAGACAATGAGCAGTTCTTC.

This clone was counted a few times. This chain uses TRBV5-1 with TRBJ1-1, with D unclear. Per the germline V gene, CDR1 is SGHRS and CDR2 is YFSETQ. The CDR3 is made up of 16 amino acids. The V end lost 0 bases, the J end lost 3 bases, and 15 bases lay between the germline ends. CDR3 sequence: CASSLEFRGGYTEAFF. CDR3 in DNA: TGCGCCAGCAGCTTGGAATTTCGGGGAGGGTACACTGAAGCTTTCTTT.

V usage is TRBV19 and J usage is TRBJ2-7, with 8 bases lining up with TRBD1. Per germline, CDR1 LNHDA and CDR2 SQIVND (reference sequence). The CDR3 is 17 residues long. V shed 7 bases and J 4 bases; nucleotides not matched to a gene: 18. The CDR3 nucleotides read TGTGCCAGTATGAGGGGGGATTCCGGGACAGGAGGTTACGAGCAGTACTTC. It is translated as CASMRGDSGTGGYEQYF.

The table lists this clone with a few counts. CDR3 sequence: CASSLVTGMNTEAFF. CDR3 nucleotide sequence: TGCGCCAGCAGCTTGGTGACGGGGATGAACACTGAAGCTTTCTTT. The V call is TRBV5-1, the J call TRBJ1-1; D is unresolved. V was pared by 0 bases and J by 0 bases, with 9 bases between. This CDR3 region has 15 residues. The germline gives CDR1 SGHRS, CDR2 YFSETQ.

This chain joins TRBV6-1 and TRBJ1-3; a weak D match, TRBD1 (5 bases). Per the germline V gene, CDR1 is MNHNS and CDR2 is SASEGT. The CDR3 length is 14 residues. The germline V and J ends were trimmed by 7 bases and 5 bases, with 15 bases remaining between them. This CDR3 reads CASIETVDRNTIYF. The CDR3 nucleotides read TGTGCCAGCATTGAGACAGTAGATCGAAACACCATATATTTT.

The table lists this clone with a few counts. V usage is TRBV30 and J usage is TRBJ1-2, with a weak D call TRBD1 (5 bases). Germline lookup yields CDR1 GTSNPN and CDR2 SVGIG (reference sequence). This CDR3 comprises 16 residues. V was shortened by 4 bases and J by 6 bases, with 24 bases between the two germline ends. In nucleotides, the CDR3 is TGTGCCTGGAAAGACCTCTACCGGGACTTAGAGGATGGCTACACCTTC. It codes for CAWKDLYRDLEDGYTF.

This clone was counted a few times. The chain has TRBV4-3 and TRBJ2-5; D perhaps matches TRBD2 (6 bases). Deletions cut 0 bases from V and 5 bases from J, with 16 bases between. The CDR3 extends over 16 amino acids. Germline V lookup: CDR1 LGHNA, CDR2 YSLEER. As DNA, the CDR3 is TGCGCCAGCAGCCAAGACCCGGGGGTGAGTGAGGAGACCCAGTACTTC. It specifies CASSQDPGVSEETQYF.

The V call is TRBV7-2, the J call TRBJ2-7, with D possibly TRBD1 on 6 matching bases. CDR1 SGHTA and CDR2 FQGNSA come from the germline V gene. The V end was cut by 5 bases, the J end by 2 bases, with 13 bases between. The CDR3 length is 14 residues. The CDR3 sequence is CASSSKDSPYEQYF. DNA for the CDR3: TGTGCCAGCAGCAGCAAGGACAGTCCCTACGAGCAGTACTTC.

This clone is a singleton in its sample. The chain has TRBV4-2 and TRBJ2-3; 16 bases fit TRBD2. V was clipped by 4 bases and J by 7 bases; unmatched bases: 8. The CDR3 length is 17 residues. Germline loops: CDR1 LGHNA, CDR2 YNFKEQ. CDR3 loop: CASSPSGTSGGAYTQYF. CDR3 coding DNA: TGTGCCAGCAGCCCCTCCGGGACTAGCGGGGGGGCGTATACGCAGTATTTT.

V is TRBV7-2 and J is TRBJ1-2, with D unresolved. Germline-derived CDR1 and CDR2 are SGHTA and FQGNSA. V dropped 7 bases and J dropped 10 bases, with 13 bases sitting between them. The CDR3 loop spans 11 amino acids. CDR3 region: CASIPLLFYTF. In DNA form, the CDR3 reads TGTGCCAGCATCCCCTTGTTATTCTACACCTTC.

J is TRBJ1-1 and V is TRBV5-8; perhaps TRBD1 as D (6 bases). Between the trimmed V and J ends, which lost 0 bases and 4 bases, there was a span of 10 bases. CDR1 and CDR2 (germline): SGHTS, YDEGEE. The CDR3 contains 14 residues. The CDR3 protein is CASSLEKGGTEAFF. CDR3 in DNA: TGTGCCAGCAGCTTGGAGAAAGGGGGCACTGAAGCTTTCTTT.

The chain is built from TRBV10-2 and TRBJ2-1; perhaps TRBD2 as D (5 bases). Trimming cost V 3 bases and J 4 bases, with 13 bases left between them. Germline V gene data show CDR1 as WSHSY and CDR2 as SAAADI. The CDR3 runs 15 residues. CDR3 sequence (DNA): TGCGCCAGCAGTGAAATGGACTGGGCATACAATGAGCAGTTCTTC. The encoded protein is CASSEMDWAYNEQFF.

The chain has TRBV14 and TRBJ2-7, with D perhaps matching TRBD1 (6 bases). V lost 1 base to trimming and J lost 0 bases, with 13 bases between them. Germline CDR1 SGHDN, CDR2 FVKESK. The CDR3 has 16 amino acids. The CDR3 reads CASSQGRGSLSYEQYF. The CDR3, as DNA: TGTGCCAGCAGCCAAGGCAGGGGCTCCCTCTCCTACGAGCAGTACTTC. Supplemented by reference TRBV14 and TRBJ2-7, the full variable domain reads EAGVTQFPSHSVIEKGQTVTLRCDPISGHDNLYWYRRVMGKEIKFLLHFVKESKQDESGMPNNRFLAERTGGTYSTLKVQPAELEDSGVYFCASSQGRGSLSYEQYFGPGTRLTVT.

V usage is TRBV25-1 and J usage is TRBJ2-7; 14 bases map to TRBD2. J gave up 6 bases and V 5 bases, and 15 bases lay outside the gene matches. The germline V gene has CDR1 MGHDK and CDR2 SYGVNS. There are 18 residues in the CDR3. The CDR3 sequence: CASSHPGLAGVRAGEQYF. The CDR3 region has the DNA TGTGCCAGCAGTCACCCGGGACTAGCGGGAGTTAGGGCCGGCGAGCAGTACTTC.

This clone is a singleton in its sample. The rearrangement links TRBV19 to TRBJ1-1, with 8 bases matching TRBD1. After removal of 6 bases from V and 5 bases from J, the junction contained 8 bases not matched to a gene. The CDR3 extends over 14 amino acids. Looked up from germline, CDR1 is LNHDA and CDR2 is SQIVND (reference sequence). The CDR3 DNA follows: TGTGCCAGTAGCAGTACAGGGGGTGGGACTGAAGCTTTCTTT. Amino acids: CASSSTGGGTEAFF.

The chain combines TRBV14 with TRBJ1-1, with D tentatively TRBD1 (5 bases). V gave up 6 bases and J gave up 1 base, with 9 bases separating them. This CDR3 spans 13 amino acids. The germline V gene encodes CDR1 SGHDN and CDR2 FVKESK. CDR3 protein: CASSGQGNTEAFF. The CDR3 nucleotides are TGTGCCAGCAGTGGGCAGGGGAACACTGAAGCTTTCTTT.

This clone showed up just a few times. The gene calls are TRBV7-8 and TRBJ2-3, with D uncertain. Trimming took 5 bases from V and 1 from J, leaving 13 bases between them. Germline V gives CDR1 SGHVS, CDR2 FQNEAQ. This CDR3 contains 15 residues. The CDR3 DNA follows: TGTGCCAGCAGCCTGATCAGGCCCGGCACAGATACGCAGTATTTT. Translation gives CASSLIRPGTDTQYF. The whole variable domain, filled in from reference TRBV7-8 and TRBJ2-3, reads GAGVSQSPRYKVAKRGQDVALRCDPISGHVSLFWYQQALGQGPEFLTYFQNEAQLDKSGLPSDRFFAERPEGSVSTLKIQRTQQEDSAVYLCASSLIRPGTDTQYFGPGTRLTVL.

This chain connects TRBV5-1 to TRBJ2-1; D may be TRBD1 (5 bases). This CDR3 region has 13 residues. V dropped 2 bases and J dropped 7 bases, with 10 bases sitting between them. Germline V gene lookup returns CDR1 SGHRS and CDR2 YFSETQ. The CDR3 loop is CASSLEKGNEQFF. In nucleotides, the CDR3 is TGCGCCAGCAGCTTAGAAAAGGGGAATGAGCAGTTCTTC.

The chain carries TRBV11-1 and TRBJ2-1, with D possibly TRBD2 on 6 matching bases. The CDR3 is 13 amino acids. Per germline, CDR1 SGHAT and CDR2 FQDESV (reference sequence). V was pared by 5 bases and J by 8 bases, with 13 bases between. In DNA form, the CDR3 reads TGTGCCAGCAGCCGCCCATCGGGGGATGAGCAGTTCTTC. This gives the protein CASSRPSGDEQFF.

The chain recombines TRBV9 with TRBJ2-2, with D perhaps matching TRBD1 (7 bases). CDR3 length: 15 residues. Trimming took off 0 bases at V and 5 bases at J, with 11 bases between the two ends. Germline V CDR1 and CDR2: SGDLS, YYNGEE. CDR3 sequence (DNA): TGTGCCAGCAGCGTAGCTTCAGGGGGGACCGGGGAGCTGTTTTTT. Protein sequence: CASSVASGGTGELFF.

This chain links TRBV29-1 with TRBJ2-5; no definite D call. V lost 3 bases, J lost 0 bases, and 8 bases lay in between. Germline CDR1 and CDR2: SQVTM and ANQGSEA. The CDR3 is made up of 13 amino acids. The CDR3 spells CSVDRGNQETQYF. The CDR3 DNA sequence: TGCAGCGTTGACCGAGGAAACCAAGAGACCCAGTACTTC.